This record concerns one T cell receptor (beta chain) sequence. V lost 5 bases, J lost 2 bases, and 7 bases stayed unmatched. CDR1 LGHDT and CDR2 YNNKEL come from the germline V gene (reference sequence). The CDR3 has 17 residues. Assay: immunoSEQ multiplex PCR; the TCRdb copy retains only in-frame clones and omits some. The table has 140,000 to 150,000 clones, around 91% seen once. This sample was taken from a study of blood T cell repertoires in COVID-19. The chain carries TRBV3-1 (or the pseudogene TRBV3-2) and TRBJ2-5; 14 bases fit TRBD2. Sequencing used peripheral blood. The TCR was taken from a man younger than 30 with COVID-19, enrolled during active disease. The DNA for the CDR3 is TGTGCCAGCAGCTCAGGGACTAGCGGGAGTCGGCAAGAGACCCAGTACTTC. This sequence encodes CASSSGTSGSRQETQYF.